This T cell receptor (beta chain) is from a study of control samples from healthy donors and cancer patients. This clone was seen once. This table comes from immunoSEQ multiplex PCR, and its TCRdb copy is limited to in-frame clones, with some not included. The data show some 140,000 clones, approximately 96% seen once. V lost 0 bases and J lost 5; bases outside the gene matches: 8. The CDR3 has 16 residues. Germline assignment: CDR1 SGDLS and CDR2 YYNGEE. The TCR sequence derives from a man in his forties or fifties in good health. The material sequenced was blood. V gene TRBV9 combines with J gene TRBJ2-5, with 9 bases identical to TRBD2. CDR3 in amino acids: CASSVAGAGGRETQYF. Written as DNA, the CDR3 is TGTGCCAGCAGCGTAGCGGGAGCGGGGGGTAGGGAGACCCAGTACTTC. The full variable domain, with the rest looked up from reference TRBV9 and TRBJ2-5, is DSGVTQTPKHLITATGQRVTLRCSPRSGDLSVYWYQQSLDQGLQFLIQYYNGEERAKGNILERFSAQQFPDLHSELNLSSLELGDSALYFCASSVAGAGGRETQYFGPGTRLLVL.